This T cell receptor (beta chain) was recorded in a study of blood T cell repertoires in COVID-19. Looking at the study overall: From the United States, Italy and Spain came samples of acute and convalescent COVID-19. T cells, B-cell-depleted T cells, or PBMCs supplied cDNA or gDNA.

Source study methods: Estimated nucleated cell counts came from reference gene primer amplification. TCRdb's copy holds only in-frame clones and misses some; the assay was immunoSEQ multiplex PCR. V, J and clone size reflect that table, while D and trimming were determined from the DNA. The table shows about 170,000 clones, with about 93% occurring only once. The CDR3 contains 12 residues. Germline V CDR1 and CDR2: MGHRA, YSYEKL. The V and J genes are TRBV4-1 and TRBJ1-4, with D uncertain. The source of this sequence is a woman between 45 and 65 years old with acute or convalescent COVID-19. The specimen sequenced was peripheral blood. The CDR3 loop reads CVVQATNEKLFF. DNA for the CDR3: TGCGTGGTGCAGGCGACTAATGAAAAACTGTTTTTT.